Described below is a single T cell receptor (beta chain) sequence and its context. Its cognate antigen has yet to be identified. Per-base qualities were not stored, and no clone one base away is much larger. The library was obtained by the immunoSEQ multiplex PCR assay. For the multiplex PCR, a mixture combining 60 forward primers for TCR Vbeta segments and 13 reverse primers for TCR Jbeta segments was used. Amplification of the CDR3 region of rearranged TCR beta genes was performed with a multiplex PCR assay on genomic DNA. The Illumina HiSeq System was used to sequence the amplified TCR beta libraries as 87-base-pair reads. Per the source publication's procedure: In a later analysis, roughly 80 million unique TCR beta chains were counted across the approximately 640 repertoires, and roughly 9.9 million of these chains were shared by at least two donors. Raw reads were error-corrected and collapsed into unique sequences with a nearest-neighbor algorithm that merged closely related sequences to remove PCR and sequencing errors. CDR3 sequences were aligned to IMGT reference sequences to assign V, D and J gene segments. For a sequence to be retained, a match of at least six nucleotides to both a V gene segment and a J gene segment was required. Rearrangements were classified as productive when the CDR3 lacked stop codons and remained in frame with V and J, and all other rearrangements were classified as non-productive. CDR3 was defined according to IMGT convention as the region running from the second conserved V-encoded cysteine to the conserved J-encoded phenylalanine. Sequences without an unambiguous match to a single V gene segment were excluded from the earlier analysis of approximately 600 of the donors. In an earlier analysis of approximately 610 of the donors, V segments were called functional above 56.7% productive rearrangements and were called segregating when the between-donor standard deviation exceeded 5%. A statistical classification framework was built for diagnosing cytomegalovirus status from the catalog of TCR beta chain sequences. V and J gene assignment, in a later analysis, came from comparing TCR nucleotide sequences with IMGT/GENE-DB human TR gene sequences. The TCRdist pipeline was used in a later analysis to assign CDR3 sequences and most-parsimonious VDJ recombination scenarios. In a later analysis, every TCR beta chain was defined by the combination of its CDR3 amino acid sequence and its V-gene family, and reads without a unique V-gene family were dropped. As a way to deal with suspected cross-contamination and a sequencing artifact, a later analysis dropped 640 or so nucleotide sequences that were highly shared and had low generation probability. A later analysis calculated a clonal expansion index for each public chain from normalized within-repertoire ranks of inferred template counts. In a later analysis, generation probabilities were computed using a VDJ recombination model fitted to out-of-frame rearrangements, and the results were checked against IGoR. In a later analysis, hypergeometric tests were used to score TCR-TCR, TCR-HLA and TCR-CMV co-occurrence, with a repertoire-size bias correction applied to TCR pairs. In a later analysis, false discovery rates were estimated by permuting HLA or CMV assignments 20 times. In a later analysis, co-occurring TCRs were grouped using DBSCAN, and TCRdist sequence similarity was added for clustering within HLA-allele-positive subsets. For co-occurrence clustering, repertoires with fewer than 30,000 or more than 120,000 public chains were excluded, along with several repertoires with anomalous nucleotide sharing. In its TCRdb copy, this immuneACCESS table keeps in-frame sequences only and misses some clones. Where compared with another copy, unresolved V genes explain less than half of these, and the others have no known cause. V and J calls and clone size come straight from that table; D and trimming were deduced from the DNA. This sample is represented by 100,000 to 150,000 clones; roughly 80% of them were singletons. The top ten hold more than 3% of the sample.

This sample stems from a study of cytomegalovirus exposure and HLA in healthy donors (dated by TCRdb to 2015 to 2018). Regarding the study in general: An earlier analysis of approximately 640 of the donors reported about 250 Gb of sequence data and more than 90 million unique TCR beta sequences from around 200 million T cells. Of the roughly 400 genotyped donors, 70% to 90% were placed in the genetic ancestry cluster associated with self-reported Caucasian donors. Approximately 300 gigabases of sequencing data and around 88 million unique TCR sequences made up an early release that covered several hundred HLA-typed donors. All discovery cohort repertoires had been generated using a single sequencing platform. HLA typing covered class I and class II loci at four-digit resolution. An earlier analysis of nearly 600 of the donors applied high-throughput TCR beta sequencing to assess whether each TCR beta V gene segment acted as functional or pseudogenic. The number of typed donors differed by locus: about 620-630 for A, B, C, DRB1 and DQB1; roughly 510 for DQA1; over 600 for DPA1; and some 450 for DPB1. The aim of the study was to test whether cataloging public T cell receptors could identify signatures of past pathogen exposure. A later analysis re-analyzed previously published TCR beta repertoires from 660 or so donors and added high-resolution HLA genotyping to study TCR occurrence patterns. Across 300 to 500 genotyped donors of the cohort, an average of about 240,000 unique TCR beta nucleotide sequences per donor were sequenced, and roughly 20% of those sequences were non-productive. Besides the first cohort of roughly 660 subjects, a separate validation cohort made up of 120 different subjects was used. Roughly 5 DR-DQ haplotypes were treated as single units for association and clustering because of strong linkage in the cohort. Donor age, sex, ethnicity and CMV serostatus were compiled together with the repertoire data. Genome-wide SNP genotypes for about 65% of the 666 donors were used in a later genetic analysis, which treated that subset as a discovery cohort. The study combined high-throughput TCR immunosequencing, statistical association of individual TCRs with disease status, and machine learning to predict cytomegalovirus infection status. Using immunosequencing, the study profiled T cell repertoires from around 680 subjects and related those repertoires to cytomegalovirus serostatus. The later analysis used no new phenotypic data to find candidate immune exposures, relying instead on TCR beta sequences and their occurrence across donors. Points the paper makes about the study in general: Because some donors lacked HLA typing at each locus, the association tests relied only on the typed subset. The study listed approximately 150 TCR beta chains as associated with cytomegalovirus. A further reported finding was that TCR beta sequences accurately predicted the HLA-A and HLA-B alleles for most subjects in the first cohort. In a later analysis, the rate of TCR association differed among HLA loci, with DRB1 alleles having the most associated TCRs and HLA-C alleles having the fewest. While some public TCRs were present in many individuals, most TCR sequences turned up only very rarely across donors. A later analysis found that HLA-associated TCR beta chains were more clonally expanded and had lower generation probabilities than equally common non-associated chains. A later genetic analysis reported fewer N-insertions in productive TCRs among donors in an Asian-associated ancestry cluster than the roughly 690-donor mean. Specific HLA alleles were associated with over 15,000 TCR beta sequences at a false discovery rate of 0.05 in a later analysis. A later genetic analysis associated a missense DCLRE1C variant with V-gene and J-gene trimming of TCR beta chains, and an independent cohort replicated the association. A cluster of highly shared sequence variants was judged likely to be a technical artifact of the sequencing pipeline. It was suggested by the authors that the approach could potentially be generalized to other disease states and immunological phenotypes. The earlier analysis of some 560 of the donors excluded some 15 rarely observed V segments, including chromosome 9 orphons, because counts were too low. CMV serostatus was the only immune exposure information available for the cohort. When HLA alleles, especially DR and DQ, strongly co-occurred, TCR associations were difficult to assign to individual alleles. The classifier was reported to diagnose cytomegalovirus status with high specificity and sensitivity in both the original and validation cohorts. In an earlier analysis of some 640 of the donors, most TCR beta V segments were observed in productive rearrangements about 87% or about 30% of the time, broadly matching IMGT annotations. In vitro tests confirmed that three of the cytomegalovirus-associated TCR beta chains recognize cytomegalovirus antigens. The cohort was sequenced for TCR beta chains only, and without alpha or paired-chain data the features that could be detected were limited. In a later analysis, most CMV-associated TCR beta chains were found to appear HLA-restricted, with HLA associations seemingly driven largely by CMV exposure. Because the 87-base-pair reads could not distinguish some IMGT-functional V segments, including TRBV6-2 and TRBV6-3, those segments were excluded. Linkage disequilibrium might explain the correlated functional status among segregating V segments, but an unknown experimental factor could not be ruled out. A later analysis reported that several top co-occurrence clusters appeared linked to parvovirus B19, influenza, CMV and Epstein-Barr virus. Presence/absence analyses assumed roughly uniform sequencing depth across donors, an assumption that may not hold.

The cohort consisted of 650 to 700 healthy bone marrow donors. Cohort members were all nominally healthy when sampled, although unrecorded immune exposures were likely present. The donor was CMV seropositive and was included in the group of 250 to 350 seropositive cohort members. A peripheral blood sample was collected from each donor, and TCR beta sequencing was performed on peripheral blood mononuclear cells. The Qiagen DNeasy Blood Extraction Kit was used to extract genomic DNA from the blood cell samples. Trimming at the junction amounts to 2 bases on V and 1 base on J, and the germline ends lie 15 bases apart. The CDR3 spans 16 residues, from the cysteine through the phenylalanine. Just the 48-base CDR3 DNA is kept, in frame starting at base 1. CDR1 and CDR2 were assigned from the germline V gene (reference sequence) as GTSNPN and SVGIG.

The material sequenced was PBMCs. The TCR originated in a man aged 18 to 29 in good health and CMV-seropositive. The rearrangement joined TRBV30 to TRBJ2-1; the D segment could be TRBD1, given 6 matching bases. The CDR3 region has the sequence CAWSLDVQGSYNEQFF. DNA sequence: TGTGCCTGGAGTTTAGATGTACAGGGATCCTACAATGAGCAGTTCTTC. Joined to the reference TRBV30 and TRBJ2-1 proteins, this CDR3 gives the full variable domain: SQTIHQWPATLVQPVGSPLSLECTVEGTSNPNLYWYRQAAGRGLQLLFYSVGIGQISSEVPQNLSASRPQDRQFILSSKKLLLSDSGFYLCAWSLDVQGSYNEQFFGPGTRLTVL.